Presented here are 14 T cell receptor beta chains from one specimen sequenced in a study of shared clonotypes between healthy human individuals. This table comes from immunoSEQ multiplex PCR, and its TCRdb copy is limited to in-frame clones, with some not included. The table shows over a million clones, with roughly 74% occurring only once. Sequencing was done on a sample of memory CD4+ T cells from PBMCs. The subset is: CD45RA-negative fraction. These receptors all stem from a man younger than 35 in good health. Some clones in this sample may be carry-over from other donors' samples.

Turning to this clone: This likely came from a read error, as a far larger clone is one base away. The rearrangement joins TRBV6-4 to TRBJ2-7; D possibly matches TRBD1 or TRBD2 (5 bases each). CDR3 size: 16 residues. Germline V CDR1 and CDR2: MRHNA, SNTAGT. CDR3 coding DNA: TGTGCCATCAGTGTAAATAGGCCAGGGAGTCCCTACGAGCAGTACTTC. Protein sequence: CAISVNRPGSPYEQYF.

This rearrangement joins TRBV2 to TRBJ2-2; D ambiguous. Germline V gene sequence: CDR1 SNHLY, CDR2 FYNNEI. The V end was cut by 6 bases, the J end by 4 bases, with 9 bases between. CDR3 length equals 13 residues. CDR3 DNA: TGTGCCAGCAGCGCTAGGACCACCGGGGAGCTGTTTTTT. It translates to CASSARTTGELFF.

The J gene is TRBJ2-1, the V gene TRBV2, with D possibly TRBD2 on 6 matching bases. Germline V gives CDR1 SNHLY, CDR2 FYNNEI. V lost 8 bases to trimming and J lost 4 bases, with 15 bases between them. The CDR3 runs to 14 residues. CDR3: CASRTGTLYNEQFF. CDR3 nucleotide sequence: TGTGCCAGCCGGACCGGGACTTTATACAATGAGCAGTTCTTC.

The CDR3 loop is CASSRQGPMRPQHF. Written as DNA, the CDR3 is TGTGCCAGCAGCCGACAGGGGCCCATGAGGCCCCAGCATTTT. The V and J genes are TRBV7-2 and TRBJ1-5, with TRBD1 matching 8 bases. Germline assignment: CDR1 SGHTA and CDR2 FQGNSA. Trimming took 5 bases from V and 9 from J; bases not matched to a gene: 9. This CDR3 is built from 14 residues.

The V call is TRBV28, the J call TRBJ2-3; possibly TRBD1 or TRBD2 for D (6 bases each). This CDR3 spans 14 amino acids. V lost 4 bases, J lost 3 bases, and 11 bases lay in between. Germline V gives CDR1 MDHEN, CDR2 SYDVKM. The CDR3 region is CASSSQGRTDTQYF. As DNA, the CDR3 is TGTGCCAGCAGTTCCCAGGGGAGGACAGATACGCAGTATTTT.

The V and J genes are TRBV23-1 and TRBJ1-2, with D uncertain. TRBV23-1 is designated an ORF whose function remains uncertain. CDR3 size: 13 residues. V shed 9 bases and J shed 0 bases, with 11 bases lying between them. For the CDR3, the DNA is TGCGCCAGTACCAGTCGACCTAACTATGGCTACACCTTC. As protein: CASTSRPNYGYTF.

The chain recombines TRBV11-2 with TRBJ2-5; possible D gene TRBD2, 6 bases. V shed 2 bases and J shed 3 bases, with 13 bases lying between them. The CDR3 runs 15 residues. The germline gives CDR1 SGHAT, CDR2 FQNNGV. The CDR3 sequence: CASSLRGSREETQYF. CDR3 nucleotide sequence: TGTGCCAGCAGCTTACGGGGGTCCAGGGAAGAGACCCAGTACTTC.

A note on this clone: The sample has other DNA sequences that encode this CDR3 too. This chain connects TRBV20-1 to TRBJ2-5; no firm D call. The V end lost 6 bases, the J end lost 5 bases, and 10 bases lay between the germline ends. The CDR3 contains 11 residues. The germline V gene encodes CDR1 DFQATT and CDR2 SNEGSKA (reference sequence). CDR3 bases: TGCAGTGCCCCCTCGGGCGAGACCCAGTACTTC. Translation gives CSAPSGETQYF.

The CDR3 coding sequence is TGTGCCAGCAGGGACAGGTCTATCTCAACCTACGAGCAGTACTTC. This codes for CASRDRSISTYEQYF. This rearrangement joins TRBV5-5 to TRBJ2-7; 7 bases are a match to TRBD1. The CDR3 loop spans 15 amino acids. The germline V gene encodes CDR1 SGHKS and CDR2 YYEKEE (reference sequence). Germline trimming cut 5 bases from V and 2 bases from J; bases unmatched to any gene: 10.

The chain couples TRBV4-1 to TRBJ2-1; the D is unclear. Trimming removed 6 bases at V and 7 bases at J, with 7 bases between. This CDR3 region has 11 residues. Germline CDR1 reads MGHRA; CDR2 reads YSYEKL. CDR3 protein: CASSSGNEQFF. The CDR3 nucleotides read TGCGCCAGCAGTAGTGGTAATGAGCAGTTCTTC.

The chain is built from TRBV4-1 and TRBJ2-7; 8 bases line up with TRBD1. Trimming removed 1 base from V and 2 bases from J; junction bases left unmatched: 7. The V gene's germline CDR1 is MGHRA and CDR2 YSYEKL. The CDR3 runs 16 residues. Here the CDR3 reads CASSQVRRQGPYEQYF. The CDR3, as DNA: TGCGCCAGCAGCCAAGTTCGGCGACAGGGGCCCTACGAGCAGTACTTC.

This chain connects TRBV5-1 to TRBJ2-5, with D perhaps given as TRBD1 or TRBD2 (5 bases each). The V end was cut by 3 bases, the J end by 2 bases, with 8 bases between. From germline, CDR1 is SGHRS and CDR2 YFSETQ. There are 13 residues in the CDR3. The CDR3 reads CASSWGWQETQYF. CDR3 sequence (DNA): TGCGCCAGCAGCTGGGGGTGGCAAGAGACCCAGTACTTC.

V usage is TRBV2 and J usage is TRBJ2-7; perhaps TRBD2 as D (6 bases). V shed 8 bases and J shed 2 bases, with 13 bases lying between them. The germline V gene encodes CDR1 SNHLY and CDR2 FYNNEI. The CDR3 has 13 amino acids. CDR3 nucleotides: TGTGCCAGCCGGCGGGACTTTCCCTACGAGCAGTACTTC. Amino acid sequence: CASRRDFPYEQYF.

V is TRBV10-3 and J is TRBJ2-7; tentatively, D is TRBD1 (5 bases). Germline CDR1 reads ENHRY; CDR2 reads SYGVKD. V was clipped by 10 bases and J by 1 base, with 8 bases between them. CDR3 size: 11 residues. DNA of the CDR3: TGTGCCACCCAGGGATCCTACGAGCAGTACTTC. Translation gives CATQGSYEQYF.